This T cell receptor beta chain was sequenced for a study of blood T cells in healthy people across ages. Study results and limitations: Observed TCR beta diversity per million T cells went down as age went up. This fall followed a roughly linear course with age. A strong correlation was seen between TCR beta diversity and naive T cell percentage.

The V end was cut by 5 bases, the J end by 4 bases, with 14 bases between. CDR3 size: 15 residues. Per germline, CDR1 SGHVS and CDR2 FQNEAQ. Then a second PCR, running roughly 6 to 12 cycles, was carried out with a sample-barcoded 5' primer and a J-beta primer mix. Every cDNA molecule carried a tag from a template-switch adaptor bearing 12 random nucleotides. TCRdb reprocessed the 5' RACE reads with MiXCR, giving one entry per CDR3 protein. The table lists 1,500,000 or so distinct CDR3 sequences, 42% of them singletons. Regarding this clonotype: No antigen is known for it.

At least 6 micrograms of total RNA were extracted per sample. The sample consisted of blood. The gene calls are TRBV7-8 and TRBJ1-4; D perhaps matches TRBD1 (6 bases). This receptor was obtained from a woman under 30 in good health. The CDR3, as DNA: TGTGCCAGCAGCCGAGGCAGGGGAAATAATGAAAAACTGTTTTTT. Protein: CASSRGRGNNEKLFF.